A single sample gave rise to the 19 T cell receptor beta chains below, sequenced in a study of T cell repertoires in cytomegalovirus infection. Each CDR3 protein gets one entry after TCRdb re-called the reads with MiXCR. This table holds hundreds of thousands of distinct CDR3 sequences, under 40% found once. Sequenced input: PBMCs. The receptor set was obtained from a human donor in good health (CMV status not recorded). Some clones in this sample may be carry-over from other donors' samples.

This clonotype was observed a handful of times. The chain joins TRBV11-2 to TRBJ2-7, with 9 bases matching TRBD1. The germline gives CDR1 SGHAT, CDR2 FQNNGV. This CDR3 has 19 residues. J lost 0 bases, V lost 5 bases, and 17 bases had no gene match. CDR3 protein: CASSLGTGLGTGNSYEQYF. The CDR3 DNA reads as TGTGCCAGCAGCCTAGGGACTGGGTTGGGGACAGGGAACTCCTACGAGCAGTACTTC.

Turning to this clonotype: This sequence may be a read error, since a much larger clone differs from it by one base. The conserved final phenylalanine or tryptophan is absent from the CDR3, which likely points to a read error. The chain employs TRBV7-6 and TRBJ2-7; the D gene is possibly TRBD1 (6 bases). CDR3 length equals 15 residues. From germline, CDR1 is SGHVS and CDR2 FNYEAQ. The V end was cut by 5 bases, the J end by 0 bases, with 14 bases between. CDR3 region: CASSPNLDSSYEQYL. CDR3 in DNA: TGTGCCAGCAGCCCTAACCTGGACAGCTCCTACGAGCAGTACTTA.

This clonotype turned up a few times. The rearrangement joins TRBV7-8 to TRBJ2-3, with 7 nucleotides matching TRBD1. The J segment lost 3 bases and the V segment lost 0 bases, leaving 15 bases of the junction unmatched. Germline V gene sequence: CDR1 SGHVS, CDR2 FQNEAQ. The CDR3 runs 19 residues. For the CDR3, the DNA is TGTGCCAGCAGCTTAGCCCTATTTACTGGGACAGCCTTTACAGATACGCAGTATTTT. It encodes CASSLALFTGTAFTDTQYF.

The table lists this clonotype with a few counts. This chain joins TRBV6-8 and TRBJ1-1; unclear D gene. The CDR3 is made up of 14 amino acids. Germline CDR1 reads MNHGY; CDR2 reads SAAAGT. Trimming removed 4 bases from V and 1 base from J, with 10 bases in between. CDR3 sequence: CASSSSDANTEAFF. The DNA for the CDR3 is TGTGCCAGCAGTTCATCAGACGCGAACACTGAAGCTTTCTTT.

This clonotype was seen more than once but under ten times. The J gene is TRBJ2-6, the V gene TRBV2; tentative D call: TRBD2 (5 bases). This CDR3 region has 13 residues. V lost 7 bases to trimming and J lost 2 bases, with 6 bases between them. Germline CDR1 is SNHLY and CDR2 is FYNNEI. The CDR3 DNA reads TGTGCCAGCAAACTAGCTGGGGCCAACGTCCTGACTTTC. Translated, it gives CASKLAGANVLTF.

This clonotype showed up many times. This chain uses TRBV7-2 with TRBJ2-2; the D is unclear. The V end was cut by 6 bases, the J end by 7 bases, with 12 bases between. The germline gives CDR1 SGHTA, CDR2 FQGNSA. The CDR3 has 13 amino acids. Written as DNA, the CDR3 is TGTGCCAGCAGGGTGACTGGCAGCGGGGAGCTGTTTTTT. It codes for CASRVTGSGELFF.

The rearrangement joins TRBV20-1 to TRBJ1-1; 7 nucleotides match TRBD1. V dropped 6 bases and J dropped 7; count of bases not matched to a gene: 8. Germline V gives CDR1 DFQATT, CDR2 SNEGSKA (reference sequence). The CDR3 has 12 amino acids. The CDR3 region is CSATDRVGEAFF. CDR3 in DNA: TGCAGTGCCACCGACAGGGTTGGTGAAGCTTTCTTT.

This clonotype was seen a few times. This chain connects TRBV19 to TRBJ1-1; D is perhaps TRBD1 (6 bases). CDR1 LNHDA and CDR2 SQIVND come from the germline V gene (reference sequence). Trimming stripped 3 bases from V and 5 bases from J, with 13 bases between. CDR3 length: 14 residues. The CDR3 protein is CASSMGRGYTEAFF. CDR3 coding DNA: TGTGCCAGTAGTATGGGCAGGGGATATACTGAAGCTTTCTTT.

The rearrangement joins TRBV5-4 to TRBJ2-7, with 9 bases lining up with TRBD1. The germline V gene encodes CDR1 SGHNT and CDR2 YYREEE (reference sequence). This CDR3 has 15 residues. The ends lost 3 bases at V and 4 bases at J; junction bases unmatched: 8. CDR3 protein: CASSSKGQGLYEQYF. DNA for the CDR3: TGTGCCAGCAGCTCGAAAGGACAGGGGTTGTACGAGCAGTACTTC.

As for this clonotype: This may arise from a read error, as a much more abundant clone is one base away. V usage is TRBV19 and J usage is TRBJ1-2, with unresolved D. Germline lookup yields CDR1 LNHDA and CDR2 SQIVND (reference sequence). The CDR3 has 14 amino acids. CDR3 protein: CASSLKKNNYGSTF. The CDR3 DNA is TGTGCCAGTAGTTTAAAAAAGAACAACTATGGCTCCACCTTC.

This sequence joins TRBV19 and TRBJ2-4; maybe TRBD2 (5 bases). Trimming took off 3 bases at V and 8 bases at J, with 8 bases between the two ends. The V gene's germline CDR1 is LNHDA and CDR2 SQIVND (reference sequence). CDR3 length equals 12 residues. CDR3 protein: CASSIKRDIQYF. The CDR3 coding sequence is TGTGCCAGTAGTATTAAGAGGGACATTCAGTACTTC.

As regards this clonotype: This may be a read error, as it is one base from a much larger clone. The chain carries TRBV7-2 and TRBJ2-6; the D is unclear. Between the trimmed V and J ends, which lost 7 bases and 2 bases, there was a span of 9 bases. This CDR3 has 14 amino acids. Germline loops: CDR1 SGHTA, CDR2 FQGNSA. The CDR3 here is CASILSPGANVLTF. The CDR3 DNA follows: TGTGCCAGCATCCTATCCCCTGGGGCCAACGTCCTGACTTTC.

The CDR3 sequence: CASSLLRDRGHYSNQPQHF. The CDR3 bases are TGTGCCAGCAGCTTACTCCGTGACAGGGGACACTATAGCAATCAGCCCCAGCATTTT. This sequence joins TRBV7-2 and TRBJ1-5; the match to TRBD1 covers 8 bases. Germline CDR1 reads SGHTA; CDR2 reads FQGNSA. V lost 2 bases, J lost 0 bases, and 12 bases stayed unmatched. The CDR3 loop spans 19 amino acids.

With respect to this clonotype: The junction departs from the called germline gene at one end, perhaps through a read error. V gene TRBV7-8 combines with J gene TRBJ1-6; perhaps TRBD1 as D (5 bases). Germline V CDR1 and CDR2: SGHVS, FQNEAQ. The CDR3 loop spans 14 amino acids. CDR3 nucleotides: TGTGCCAGCATCTTAGCACAGGTGAGGTCGCCCCTACACTTT. This translates into CASILAQVRSPLHF.

In this sample, this clonotype turned up once. This may arise from a read error, as a much more abundant clone is one base away. The V and J genes are TRBV28 and TRBJ1-1; the D gene is possibly TRBD1 (5 bases). Germline CDR1 is MDHEN and CDR2 is SYDVKM. The ends were cut back, 10 bases at V and 5 bases at J, with 20 bases in the middle. This CDR3 comprises 14 residues. The CDR3 region has the DNA TGTGCCATCAGGCCGGCGGGGGTAGGGACTGAAGCTTTCTTT. Protein: CAIRPAGVGTEAFF.

The rearrangement links TRBV9 to TRBJ2-7, with 14 bases aligning to TRBD2. V gave up 3 bases and J gave up 0 bases; unmatched junction bases: 5. CDR3 length equals 17 residues. Germline V lookup: CDR1 SGDLS, CDR2 YYNGEE. CDR3: CASSGGLAGASSYEQYF. CDR3 sequence (DNA): TGTGCCAGCAGCGGGGGACTAGCGGGGGCGTCCTCCTACGAGCAGTACTTC.

This clonotype has only a few counts. The chain has TRBV7-9 and TRBJ2-3; 9 nucleotides match TRBD1. With 7 bases clipped from V and 2 bases from J, the junction kept 7 bases outside the gene matches. Germline CDR1 reads SEHNR; CDR2 reads FQNEAQ (reference sequence). The CDR3 runs to 15 residues. For the CDR3, the DNA is TGTGCCAGCACTCTGGGACAGGGATCCACAGATACGCAGTATTTT. Protein: CASTLGQGSTDTQYF.

The chain has TRBV6-5 and TRBJ1-1; D is undetermined. CDR1 MNHEY and CDR2 SVGAGI come from the germline V gene. With 5 bases removed from V and 0 bases from J, the gap between germline ends came to 4 bases. There are 12 residues in the CDR3. The CDR3 nucleotides read TGTGCCAGCAGTCCCATGAACACTGAAGCTTTCTTT. As protein: CASSPMNTEAFF.

Details on this clonotype: The junction departs from germline at one end; a sequencing error may be responsible. V usage is TRBV20-1 and J usage is TRBJ2-1; the D is unclear. Germline lookup yields CDR1 DFQATT and CDR2 SNEGSKA (reference sequence). The CDR3 sequence is 13 residues long. This chain's CDR3 is CSAAPSTSPEPFF. The CDR3 DNA reads as TGCAGTGCTGCCCCTTCGACAAGCCCGGAGCCGTTCTTC.